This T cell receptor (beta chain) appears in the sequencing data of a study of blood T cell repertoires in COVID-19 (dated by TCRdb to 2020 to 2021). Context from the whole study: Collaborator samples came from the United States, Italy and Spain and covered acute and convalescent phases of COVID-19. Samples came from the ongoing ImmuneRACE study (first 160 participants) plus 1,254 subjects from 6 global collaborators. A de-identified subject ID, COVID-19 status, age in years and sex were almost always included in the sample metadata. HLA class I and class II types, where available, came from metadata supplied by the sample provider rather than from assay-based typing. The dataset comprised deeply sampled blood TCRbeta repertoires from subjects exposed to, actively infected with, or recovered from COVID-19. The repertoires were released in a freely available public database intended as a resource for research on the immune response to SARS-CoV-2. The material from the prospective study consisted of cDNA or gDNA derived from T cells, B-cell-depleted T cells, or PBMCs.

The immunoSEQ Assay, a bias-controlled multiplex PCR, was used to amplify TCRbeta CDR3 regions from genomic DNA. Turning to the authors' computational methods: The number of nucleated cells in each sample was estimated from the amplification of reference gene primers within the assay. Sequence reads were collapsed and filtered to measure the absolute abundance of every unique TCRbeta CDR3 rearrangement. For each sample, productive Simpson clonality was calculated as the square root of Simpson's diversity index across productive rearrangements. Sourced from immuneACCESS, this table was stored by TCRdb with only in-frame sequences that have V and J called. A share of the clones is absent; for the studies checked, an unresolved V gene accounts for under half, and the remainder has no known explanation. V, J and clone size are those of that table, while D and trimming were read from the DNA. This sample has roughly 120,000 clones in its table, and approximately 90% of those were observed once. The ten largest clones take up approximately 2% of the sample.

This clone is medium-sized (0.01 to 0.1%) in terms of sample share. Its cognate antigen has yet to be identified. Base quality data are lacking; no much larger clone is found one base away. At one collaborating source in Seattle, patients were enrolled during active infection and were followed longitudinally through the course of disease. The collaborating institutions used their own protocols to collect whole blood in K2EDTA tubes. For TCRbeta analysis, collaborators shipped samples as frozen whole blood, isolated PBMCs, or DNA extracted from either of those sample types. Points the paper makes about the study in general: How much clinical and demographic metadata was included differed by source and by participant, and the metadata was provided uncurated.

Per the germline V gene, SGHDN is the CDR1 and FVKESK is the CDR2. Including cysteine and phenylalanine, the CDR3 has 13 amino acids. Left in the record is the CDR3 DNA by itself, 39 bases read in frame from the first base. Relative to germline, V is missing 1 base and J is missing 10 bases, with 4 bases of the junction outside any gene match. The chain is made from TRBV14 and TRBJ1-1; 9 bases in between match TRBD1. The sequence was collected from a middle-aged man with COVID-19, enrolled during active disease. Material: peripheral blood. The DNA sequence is TGTGCCAGCAGCCAAGTCGCGACAGGGGGAGCTTTCTTT. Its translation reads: CASSQVATGGAFF. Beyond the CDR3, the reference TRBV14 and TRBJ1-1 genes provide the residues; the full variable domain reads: EAGVTQFPSHSVIEKGQTVTLRCDPISGHDNLYWYRRVMGKEIKFLLHFVKESKQDESGMPNNRFLAERTGGTYSTLKVQPAELEDSGVYFCASSQVATGGAFFGQGTRLTVV.